What follows are 22 T cell receptor beta chains derived from one specimen sequenced in a study of blood T cell repertoires in COVID-19. The protocol was immunoSEQ multiplex PCR, while the TCRdb copy is restricted to in-frame clones and leaves out a portion. The table records more than 65,000 clones, roughly 89% of them present only once. Sequenced sample: peripheral blood. Receptor source: a man aged 55 to 69 with acute or convalescent COVID-19.

The chain uses TRBV6-6 and TRBJ1-2; D gene ambiguous. Germline CDR1 is MNHNY and CDR2 is SVGAGI (reference sequence). This CDR3 region has 15 residues. V lost 4 bases to trimming and J lost 4 bases, with 16 bases between them. The CDR3 coding sequence is TGTGCCAGCAGTTCCTCCGGTGCTCCCGTCTATGGCTACACCTTC. It encodes CASSSSGAPVYGYTF.

Details on this clone: One end of the junction fails to match germline, which may point to a read error. The V and J genes are TRBV12-3 or TRBV12-4 and TRBJ1-2; D perhaps matches TRBD1 (5 bases). This CDR3 has 12 residues. This CDR3 is CASSLTPREVAF. The CDR3 bases are TGTGCCAGCAGTTTAACCCCCAGGGAAGTCGCCTTC.

V is TRBV9 and J is TRBJ2-5, with 8 bases lining up with TRBD2. The CDR3 is made up of 15 amino acids. CDR1 and CDR2 (germline): SGDLS, YYNGEE. Losses at the gene ends were 0 bases for V and 3 bases for J; bases not matched to a gene: 4. For the CDR3, the DNA is TGTGCCAGCAGCGTAGGCGGGGGGACCAAAGAGACCCAGTACTTC. The encoded protein is CASSVGGGTKETQYF.

The CDR3 DNA reads TGTGCCAGCAGTGAACTAGGGACAGGCAATGAGCAGTTCTTC. Protein sequence: CASSELGTGNEQFF. The chain is built from TRBV6-1 and TRBJ2-1, with TRBD1 identical over 8 bases. Losses at the gene ends were 2 bases for V and 6 bases for J; bases not matched to a gene: 3. The germline gives CDR1 MNHNS, CDR2 SASEGT. This CDR3 region has 14 residues.

This sequence joins TRBV10-3 and TRBJ1-3; maybe TRBD1 (5 bases). The CDR3 loop spans 16 amino acids. The ends were cut back, 0 bases at V and 7 bases at J, with 16 bases in the middle. The germline gives CDR1 ENHRY, CDR2 SYGVKD. CDR3 coding DNA: TGTGCCATCAGTGAGTCGACTCTGGCAGGGCGGAACACCATATATTTT. Translated: CAISESTLAGRNTIYF.

The chain links TRBV5-8 to TRBJ2-5; D not certain. The CDR3 is 13 amino acids. Trimming removed 2 bases from V and 4 bases from J, with 9 bases in between. Germline CDR1 and CDR2: SGHTS and YDEGEE. The CDR3 reads CASSFRGRETQYF. CDR3 nucleotide sequence: TGTGCCAGCAGCTTTAGAGGAAGAGAGACCCAGTACTTC.

This clone was recorded once. The chain employs TRBV5-4 and TRBJ1-2, with 12 positions matching TRBD1. Germline trimming cut 3 bases from V and 7 bases from J; bases unmatched to any gene: 4. Germline CDR1 SGHNT, CDR2 YYREEE (reference sequence). The CDR3 is 14 amino acids. CDR3 loop: CASSSGQGAGGYTF. For the CDR3, the DNA is TGTGCCAGCAGCTCGGGACAGGGGGCCGGTGGCTACACCTTC.

The V call is TRBV4-1, the J call TRBJ1-1, with 9 bases that match TRBD1. J was trimmed by 0 bases and V by 2 bases; bases with no gene match: 1. This CDR3 has 15 amino acids. CDR1 is MGHRA, CDR2 YSYEKL, per germline. The CDR3 protein is CASSQWDRVNTEAFF. CDR3 in DNA: TGCGCCAGCAGCCAATGGGACAGGGTGAACACTGAAGCTTTCTTT.

The chain is built from TRBV19 and TRBJ1-2; the D gene is possibly TRBD1 (5 bases). In germline, CDR1 is LNHDA, CDR2 SQIVND (reference sequence). This CDR3 is 12 amino acids long. The V end lost 7 bases, the J end lost 2 bases, and 8 bases lay between the germline ends. The CDR3 DNA reads TGTGCCAGTACGTCAGGGAACTATGGCTACACCTTC. Protein: CASTSGNYGYTF.

V usage is TRBV10-2 and J usage is TRBJ2-7; TRBD1 might be the D (6 bases). Germline-derived CDR1 and CDR2 are WSHSY and SAAADI. V gave up 4 bases and J gave up 4 bases, with 8 bases separating them. The CDR3 contains 12 residues. The CDR3 region is CASSAGEYEQYF. CDR3 sequence (DNA): TGCGCCAGCAGTGCAGGGGAGTACGAGCAGTACTTC.

The rearrangement joins TRBV5-4 to TRBJ1-2; 10 nucleotides agree with TRBD1. The CDR3 extends over 14 amino acids. Germline V lookup: CDR1 SGHNT, CDR2 YYREEE (reference sequence). V gave up 2 bases and J gave up 7 bases; unmatched junction bases: 5. The CDR3 here is CASSLGTGVAGYTF. DNA for the CDR3: TGTGCCAGCAGCTTAGGGACAGGGGTCGCTGGCTACACCTTC. The full variable domain, completed using reference TRBV5-4 and TRBJ1-2, is ETGVTQSPTHLIKTRGQQVTLRCSSQSGHNTVSWYQQALGQGPQFIFQYYREEENGRGNFPPRFSGLQFPNYSSELNVNALELDDSALYLCASSLGTGVAGYTFGSGTRLTVV.

J is TRBJ2-1 and V is TRBV4-1; TRBD2 aligns across 16 bases. Germline V gene sequence: CDR1 MGHRA, CDR2 YSYEKL. V trimming: 4 bases; J trimming: 5 bases; junction bases outside the gene matches: 8. CDR3 length: 18 amino acids. The CDR3 sequence: CASSPLGLAGGQNNEQFF. The CDR3 nucleotides read TGCGCCAGCAGCCCCTTGGGACTAGCGGGGGGGCAAAACAATGAGCAGTTCTTC.

This chain connects TRBV6-5 to TRBJ1-4; D unresolved. Germline V CDR1 and CDR2: MNHEY, SVGAGI. V was pared by 2 bases and J by 4 bases, with 14 bases between. The CDR3 has 16 residues. The CDR3 here is CASSYRGRDLNEKLFF. DNA of the CDR3: TGTGCCAGCAGTTACCGAGGGAGAGATCTTAATGAAAAACTGTTTTTT.

The V call is TRBV11-2, the J call TRBJ1-2, with D tentatively TRBD1 (5 bases). The CDR3 loop spans 15 amino acids. Trimming stripped 6 bases from V and 7 bases from J, with 21 bases between. CDR1 SGHAT and CDR2 FQNNGV come from the germline V gene. The CDR3 loop is CASRLAWGGRSGYTF. The CDR3 nucleotides read TGTGCCAGCAGGCTAGCGTGGGGGGGTCGGTCTGGCTACACCTTC.

This clone showed up just a few times. CDR3 DNA: TGCGCCAGCAGCGCGGGGGGGAGTGAGCAGTTCTTC. As protein: CASSAGGSEQFF. The chain has TRBV4-3 and TRBJ2-1; 9 bases map to TRBD2. The trim removed 5 bases at V and 9 bases at J, leaving 2 bases unmatched. CDR3 length: 12 amino acids. CDR1 and CDR2 from the germline V gene are LGHNA and YSLEER.

V usage is TRBV5-1 and J usage is TRBJ1-4; D remains ambiguous. The CDR3 consists of 15 residues. The V end lost 0 bases, the J end lost 4 bases, and 10 bases lay between the germline ends. Germline lookup yields CDR1 SGHRS and CDR2 YFSETQ. Written as DNA, the CDR3 is TGCGCCAGCAGCTTGGGGGCAGGTGGTAATGAAAAACTGTTTTTT. It encodes CASSLGAGGNEKLFF. The complete variable domain, with remaining parts taken from reference TRBV5-1 and TRBJ1-4, reads KAGVTQTPRYLIKTRGQQVTLSCSPISGHRSVSWYQQTPGQGLQFLFEYFSETQRNKGNFPGRFSGRQFSNSRSEMNVSTLELGDSALYLCASSLGAGGNEKLFFGSGTQLSVL.

The V and J genes are TRBV11-2 and TRBJ1-1; D is perhaps TRBD1 (5 bases). The germline gives CDR1 SGHAT, CDR2 FQNNGV. V was shortened by 4 bases and J by 6 bases, with 15 bases between the two germline ends. The CDR3 covers 14 residues. In DNA form, the CDR3 reads TGTGCCAGCAGCTCCCTTAGGGGTAAGCCTGAAGCTTTCTTT. Its translation is CASSSLRGKPEAFF.

The CDR3 loop is CSVSPQGLETQYF. The CDR3, as DNA: TGCAGCGTCTCACCCCAGGGGTTGGAGACCCAGTACTTC. The V call is TRBV29-1, the J call TRBJ2-5, with a possible D match to TRBD1 (6 bases). The CDR3 has 13 residues. CDR1 SQVTM and CDR2 ANQGSEA come from the germline V gene. The V and J ends lost 6 bases and 5 bases respectively, with 16 bases between them.

V usage is TRBV5-4 and J usage is TRBJ1-2, with D perhaps TRBD1 (6 bases). CDR1 and CDR2 from the germline V gene are SGHNT and YYREEE (reference sequence). V was shortened by 2 bases and J by 0 bases, with 8 bases between the two germline ends. The CDR3 runs 14 residues. The chain's CDR3 is CASSLQGANYGYTF. In nucleotides, the CDR3 is TGTGCCAGCAGCTTACAGGGAGCTAACTATGGCTACACCTTC.

The genes are TRBV27 and TRBJ2-2; TRBD1 might be the D (6 bases). Trimming left V 4 bases short and J 6 bases short, with 21 bases between. The CDR3 runs 17 residues. The germline CDR1 and CDR2 sequences are MNHEY and SMNVEV (reference sequence). The CDR3 spells CASSSARTGIGAGELFF. The CDR3 DNA sequence: TGTGCCAGCAGTTCGGCTCGTACAGGGATTGGGGCCGGGGAGCTGTTTTTT.

The V and J genes are TRBV4-3 and TRBJ2-3; the D is unclear. The V and J ends lost 0 bases and 3 bases respectively, with 10 bases between them. The CDR3 runs to 15 residues. CDR1 is LGHNA, CDR2 YSLEER, per germline. The CDR3 here is CASSQDLVQTDTQYF. CDR3 nucleotide sequence: TGCGCCAGCAGCCAAGATCTGGTCCAGACAGATACGCAGTATTTT.

The DNA for the CDR3 is TGTGCCACCAGCAGGGACGGACAGTGGGAGACCCAGTACTTC. Translated, it gives CATSRDGQWETQYF. The J gene is TRBJ2-5, the V gene TRBV15; a weak D match, TRBD1 (6 bases). Trimming took 3 bases from V and 5 from J, leaving 13 bases between them. Germline V lookup: CDR1 LNHNV, CDR2 YYDKDF (reference sequence). The CDR3 is made up of 14 amino acids. The variable domain in full, completed from reference TRBV15 and TRBJ2-5, reads DAMVIQNPRYQVTQFGKPVTLSCSQTLNHNVMYWYQQKSSQAPKLLFHYYDKDFNNEADTPDNFQSRRPNTSFCFLDIRSPGLGDTAMYLCATSRDGQWETQYFGPGTRLLVL.